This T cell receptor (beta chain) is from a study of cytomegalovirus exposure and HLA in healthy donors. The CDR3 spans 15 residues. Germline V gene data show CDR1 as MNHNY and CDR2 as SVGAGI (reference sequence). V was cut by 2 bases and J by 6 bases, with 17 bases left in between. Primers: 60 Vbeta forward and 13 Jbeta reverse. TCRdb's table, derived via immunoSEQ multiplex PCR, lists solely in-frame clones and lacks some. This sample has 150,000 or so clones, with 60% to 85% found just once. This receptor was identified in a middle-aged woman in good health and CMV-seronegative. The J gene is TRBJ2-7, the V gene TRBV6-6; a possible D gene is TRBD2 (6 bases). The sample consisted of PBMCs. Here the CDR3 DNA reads TGTGCCAGCAGTTACAAGCGGGTGGGGCGGGGCGAGCAGTACTTC. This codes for CASSYKRVGRGEQYF.